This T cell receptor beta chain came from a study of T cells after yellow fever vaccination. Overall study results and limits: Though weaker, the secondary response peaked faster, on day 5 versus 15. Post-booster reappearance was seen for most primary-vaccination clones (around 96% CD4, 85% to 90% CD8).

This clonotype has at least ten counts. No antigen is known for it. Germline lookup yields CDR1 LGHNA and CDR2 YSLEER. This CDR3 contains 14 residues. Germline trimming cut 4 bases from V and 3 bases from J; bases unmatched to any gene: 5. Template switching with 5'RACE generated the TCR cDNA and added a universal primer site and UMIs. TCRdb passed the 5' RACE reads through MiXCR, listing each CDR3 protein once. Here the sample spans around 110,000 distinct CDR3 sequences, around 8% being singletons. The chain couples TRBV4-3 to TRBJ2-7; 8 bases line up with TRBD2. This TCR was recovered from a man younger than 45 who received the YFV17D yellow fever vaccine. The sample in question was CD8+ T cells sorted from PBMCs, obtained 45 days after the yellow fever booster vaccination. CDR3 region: CASSPRTSNYEQYF. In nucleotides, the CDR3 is TGCGCCAGCAGCCCCAGGACTAGCAACTACGAGCAGTACTTC.